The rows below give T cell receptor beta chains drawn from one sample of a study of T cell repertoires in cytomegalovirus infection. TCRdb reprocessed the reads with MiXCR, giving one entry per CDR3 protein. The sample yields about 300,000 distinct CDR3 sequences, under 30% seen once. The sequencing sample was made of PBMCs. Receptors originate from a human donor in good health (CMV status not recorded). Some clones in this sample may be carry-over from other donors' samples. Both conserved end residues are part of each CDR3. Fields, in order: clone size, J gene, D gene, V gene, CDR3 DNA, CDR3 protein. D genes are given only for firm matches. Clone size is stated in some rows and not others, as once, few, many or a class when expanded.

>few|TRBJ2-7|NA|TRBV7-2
TGTGCCAGCAGCCCCCCGGGAGCCCCGAGCGAGCAGTACTTC
CASSPPGAPSEQYF
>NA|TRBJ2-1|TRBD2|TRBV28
TGTGCCAGCAGTTTCCCTAAGAGCGGGAGGCGCTACAATGAGCAGTTCTTC
CASSFPKSGRRYNEQFF
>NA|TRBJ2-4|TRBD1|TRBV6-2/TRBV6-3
TGTGCCAGCACTCCGGACAGGGCCAACATTCAGTACTTC
CASTPDRANIQYF
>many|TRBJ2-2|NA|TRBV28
TGTGCCAGCAGTTTACTAGTGGGGGCGTTAATCGGGGAGCTGTTTTTT
CASSLLVGALIGELFF
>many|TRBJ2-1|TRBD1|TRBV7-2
TGTGCCAGCAGCGTCGGACAGGGGGCATACAATGAGCAGTTCTTC
CASSVGQGAYNEQFF
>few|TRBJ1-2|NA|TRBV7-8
TGTGCCAGCAGCTTAAGCAGGGCGTCTAACTATGGCTACACCTTC
CASSLSRASNYGYTF
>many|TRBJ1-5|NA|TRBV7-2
TGTGCCAGCAGCCCCGACCTCAATCAGCCCCAGCATTTT
CASSPDLNQPQHF
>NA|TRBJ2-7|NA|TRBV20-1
TGCAGTGCCAGGGGGGACAACTCCTACGAGCAGTACTTC
CSARGDNSYEQYF
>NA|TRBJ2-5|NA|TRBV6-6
TGTGCCAGCAGTTACTCAGTCCCCGGGACGACAAAGTACTTC
CASSYSVPGTTKYF
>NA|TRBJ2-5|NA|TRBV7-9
TGTGCCAGCAGCCCTCGCCGGGAGCAAGAGACCCAGTACTTC
CASSPRREQETQYF
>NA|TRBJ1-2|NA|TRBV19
TGTGCCAGTAGTATGACCCCTAGCGGATCTTACTATGGCTACACCTTC
CASSMTPSGSYYGYTF
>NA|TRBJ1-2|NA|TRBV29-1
TGCAGCTCCACTCAGGGGTCTAACTATGGCTACACCTTC
CSSTQGSNYGYTF
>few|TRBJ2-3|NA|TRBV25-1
TGTGCCAGCAGTGCTGTCAGCACAGATACGCAGTATTTT
CASSAVSTDTQYF
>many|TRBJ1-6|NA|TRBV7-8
TGTGCCAGCAGCTTAGATAGGGGATTAAATTCACCCCTCCACTTT
CASSLDRGLNSPLHF
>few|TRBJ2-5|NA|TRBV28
TGTGCCAGCAGGAATACAGCGAAGAGGGCCCAGTACTTC
CASRNTAKRAQYF
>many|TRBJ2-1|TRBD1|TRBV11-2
TGTGCCAGCAGCGGAGGCCAGGGGGCAACTGGGAGTGAGCAGTTCTTC
CASSGGQGATGSEQFF
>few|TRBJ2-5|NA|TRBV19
TGTGCCAGTAGCCGCCGCGAGTCAGAGCTCCAAGAGACCCAGTACTTC
CASSRRESELQETQYF
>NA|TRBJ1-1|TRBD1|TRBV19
TGTGCCAGCGGACAGGGTTTGAACACTGAAGCTTTCTTT
CASGQGLNTEAFF
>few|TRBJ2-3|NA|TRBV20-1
TGCAGTGCTAGAGACTGGGGTACTAGCACAGATACGCAGTATTTT
CSARDWGTSTDTQYF
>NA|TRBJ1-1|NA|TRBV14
TGTGCCAGCAGCCCAGCCAGCGGGGAAATGAACACTGAAGCTTTCTTT
CASSPASGEMNTEAFF
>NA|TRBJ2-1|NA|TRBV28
TGTGCCAGCAGACACAGGGGGGGGTACAATGAGCAGTTCTTC
CASRHRGGYNEQFF